Shown below are 17 T cell receptor beta chains from a single sample sequenced in a study of blood T cell repertoires in COVID-19 (dated by TCRdb to the early 2020s). The library was obtained by the immunoSEQ multiplex PCR assay. TCRdb's version of the immuneACCESS table is confined to in-frame rearrangements and falls short of the full clone set. An unresolved V gene accounts for under half of the shortfall where checked; the remainder is of unknown origin. This sample lists 270,000 or so clones; about 85% were detected once. Clones ranked in the top ten supply under 8% of the sample. Sequencing was performed on PBMCs or T cells enriched from blood (not recorded which). Source of these receptors: a woman between 45 and 60 years old who had been exposed to COVID-19.

This clone occurred once. The chain employs TRBV12-5 and TRBJ2-3; 9 nucleotides align to TRBD2. The CDR3 has 17 residues. Per the germline V gene, CDR1 is LGHNT and CDR2 is FRNRAP. J gave up 4 bases and V 0 bases, and 8 bases lay outside the gene matches. The CDR3: CASGLVPGGGESDTQYF. CDR3 coding DNA: TGTGCTAGTGGTTTGGTACCCGGCGGGGGGGAATCAGATACGCAGTATTTT.

This sequence joins TRBV7-2 and TRBJ1-1, with 7 bases matching TRBD1. CDR1 and CDR2 (germline): SGHTA, FQGNSA. J lost 1 base, V lost 1 base, and 6 bases had no gene match. The CDR3 is 16 residues long. In DNA, the CDR3 is TGTGCCAGCAGCTTAGTAGGAGGGGGCGCGAACACTGAAGCTTTCTTT. Its translation is CASSLVGGGANTEAFF.

The chain employs TRBV27 and TRBJ1-5, with 7 nucleotides matching TRBD1. Germline CDR1 MNHEY, CDR2 SMNVEV (reference sequence). CDR3 length equals 14 residues. The trim removed 6 bases at V and 7 bases at J, leaving 9 bases unmatched. The CDR3 is CASRRQGTSQPQHF. Written as DNA, the CDR3 is TGTGCCAGCAGGAGACAGGGAACGAGCCAGCCCCAGCATTTT.

The chain links TRBV6-5 to TRBJ1-1, with 7 positions matching TRBD1. Trimming cost V 6 bases and J 0 bases; bases outside gene matches: 7. CDR3 size: 15 residues. CDR1 is MNHEY and CDR2 is SVGAGI in the germline V gene. CDR3 DNA sequence: TGTGCCAGCAGGCTGACAGGGACATTGAACACTGAAGCTTTCTTT. Amino acid sequence: CASRLTGTLNTEAFF.

The rearrangement links TRBV3-1 (or the pseudogene TRBV3-2) to TRBJ1-3, with D possibly TRBD1 on 5 matching bases. The CDR3 covers 13 residues. V was trimmed by 10 bases and J by 2 bases, leaving 12 bases between them. The germline V gene encodes CDR1 LGHDT and CDR2 YNNKEL (reference sequence). CDR3 DNA: TGTGCCACTGGGGGGGAAACTGGAAACACCATATATTTT. Its translation: CATGGETGNTIYF.

The chain links TRBV28 to TRBJ2-3, with 7 nucleotides matching TRBD2. The V gene's germline CDR1 is MDHEN and CDR2 SYDVKM. The CDR3 covers 16 residues. With V trimmed by 5 bases and J by 2 bases, 10 bases remained unmatched. Here the CDR3 DNA reads TGTGCCAGCAGTCCACCCTCAGCGGGGCACACAGATACGCAGTATTTT. Translating gives CASSPPSAGHTDTQYF.

This chain uses TRBV28 with TRBJ2-5, with 8 bases aligning to TRBD1. The CDR3 covers 14 residues. V was clipped by 10 bases and J by 3 bases; unmatched bases: 10. CDR1 and CDR2 from the germline V gene are MDHEN and SYDVKM. CDR3 DNA sequence: TGTGCCATCGGCCGGACAGGGCTTGAAGAGACCCAGTACTTC. Its translation: CAIGRTGLEETQYF.

The chain carries TRBV11-2 and TRBJ2-3; 10 bases line up with TRBD2. The CDR3 is made up of 14 amino acids. Per germline, CDR1 SGHAT and CDR2 FQNNGV. Germline trimming cut 5 bases from V and 5 bases from J; bases unmatched to any gene: 4. The CDR3 DNA follows: TGTGCCAGCAGCACGAGCGGGGGGGTAGATACGCAGTATTTT. This translates into CASSTSGGVDTQYF.

This chain links TRBV19 with TRBJ2-5; D is perhaps TRBD2 (7 bases). The CDR3 is 13 amino acids. Germline V lookup: CDR1 LNHDA, CDR2 SQIVND (reference sequence). V was trimmed by 3 bases and J by 7 bases, leaving 12 bases between them. CDR3 nucleotide sequence: TGTGCCAGTAGTATTGAAGGGGGGGGGACCCAGTACTTC. Protein product: CASSIEGGGTQYF.

The chain employs TRBV28 and TRBJ2-7, with 7 positions matching TRBD1. This CDR3 is built from 13 residues. V trimming: 10 bases; J trimming: 6 bases; junction bases outside the gene matches: 12. Germline values: CDR1 MDHEN, CDR2 SYDVKM. In nucleotides, the CDR3 is TGTGCCACCTTCCGAGGGGACAGCCGCGAGCAGTACTTC. Its protein is CATFRGDSREQYF. The entire variable domain, with the rest obtained from reference TRBV28 and TRBJ2-7, is as follows: DVKVTQSSRYLVKRTGEKVFLECVQDMDHENMFWYRQDPGLGLRLIYFSYDVKMKEKGDIPEGYSVSREKKERFSLILESASTNQTSMYLCATFRGDSREQYFGPGTRLTVT.

The chain joins TRBV2 to TRBJ1-6; D remains unclear. V gave up 8 bases and J gave up 7 bases, with 15 bases separating them. This CDR3 comprises 14 residues. Germline values: CDR1 SNHLY, CDR2 FYNNEI. CDR3 sequence: CASAGLRENSPLHF. CDR3 nucleotides: TGTGCCAGCGCGGGCCTTCGCGAGAATTCACCCCTCCACTTT.

This clone was counted a single time. V and J are TRBV12-5 and TRBJ2-1; TRBD1 matches 9 bases. J was trimmed by 2 bases and V by 1 base; bases with no gene match: 0. CDR3 length equals 15 residues. From germline, CDR1 is LGHNT and CDR2 FRNRAP. CDR3 sequence: CASGLGQGAYNEQFF. The CDR3 region has the DNA TGTGCTAGTGGTTTGGGACAGGGGGCCTACAATGAGCAGTTCTTC.

Only one count was recorded for this clone. The chain recombines TRBV29-1 with TRBJ1-2, with no clear D. The V and J ends lost 7 bases and 8 bases respectively, with 14 bases between them. In germline, CDR1 is SQVTM, CDR2 ANQGSEA. The CDR3 is made up of 11 amino acids. Here the CDR3 DNA reads TGCAGCGCTTCCCTGGGTAGCGGCTACACCTTC. Translation gives CSASLGSGYTF.

The chain is built from TRBV6-1 and TRBJ2-2, with 8 bases fitting TRBD2. Unmatched junction bases numbered 9, after V lost 3 bases and J lost 6 bases. Germline V gene sequence: CDR1 MNHNS, CDR2 SASEGT. This CDR3 comprises 16 residues. Written as DNA, the CDR3 is TGTGCCAGCAGTGACCCAGGACTAGCAACGGCCGGGGAGCTGTTTTTT. The encoded protein is CASSDPGLATAGELFF.

CDR3 sequence: CASSLAGAPYNEQFF. CDR3 nucleotides: TGTGCCAGCAGCTTAGCGGGGGCACCCTACAATGAGCAGTTCTTC. The rearrangement links TRBV7-8 to TRBJ2-1, with D perhaps TRBD1 (6 bases). V was cut by 0 bases and J by 2 bases, with 8 bases left in between. This CDR3 region has 15 residues. Germline CDR1 is SGHVS and CDR2 is FQNEAQ.

The chain employs TRBV28 and TRBJ1-5; 8 nucleotides agree with TRBD1. Germline V gene data show CDR1 as MDHEN and CDR2 as SYDVKM. V was pared by 5 bases and J by 3 bases, with 18 bases of the junction left unmatched. The CDR3 length is 19 residues. The CDR3 DNA reads as TGTGCCAGCAGTCCCACAGGGGGGTTGGGCAGGAATACCAATCAGCCCCAGCATTTT. Translation gives CASSPTGGLGRNTNQPQHF.

The genes are TRBV30 and TRBJ1-2; TRBD1 agrees at 7 bases. Germline V gene sequence: CDR1 GTSNPN, CDR2 SVGIG (reference sequence). This CDR3 has 13 residues. The V gene end was trimmed by 4 bases and the J gene end by 5 bases; junction bases not matched to a gene: 7. The CDR3 protein is CAWTRGDTYGYTF. CDR3 DNA sequence: TGTGCCTGGACCAGGGGGGATACTTATGGCTACACCTTC.